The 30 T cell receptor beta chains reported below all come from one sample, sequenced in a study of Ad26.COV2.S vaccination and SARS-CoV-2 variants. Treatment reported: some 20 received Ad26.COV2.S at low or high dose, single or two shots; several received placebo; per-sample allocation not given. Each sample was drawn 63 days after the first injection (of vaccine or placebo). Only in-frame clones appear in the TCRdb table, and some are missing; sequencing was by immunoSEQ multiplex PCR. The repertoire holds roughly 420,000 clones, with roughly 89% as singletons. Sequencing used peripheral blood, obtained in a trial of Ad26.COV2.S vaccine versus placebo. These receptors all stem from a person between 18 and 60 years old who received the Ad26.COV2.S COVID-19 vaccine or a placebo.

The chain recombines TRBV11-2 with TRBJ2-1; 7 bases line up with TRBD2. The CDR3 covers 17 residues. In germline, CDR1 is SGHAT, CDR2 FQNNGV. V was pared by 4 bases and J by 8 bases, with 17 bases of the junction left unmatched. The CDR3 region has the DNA TGTGCCAGCAGCTCAACCCCATGGGGCGGGAGTAAGGATGAGCAGTTCTTC. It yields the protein CASSSTPWGGSKDEQFF.

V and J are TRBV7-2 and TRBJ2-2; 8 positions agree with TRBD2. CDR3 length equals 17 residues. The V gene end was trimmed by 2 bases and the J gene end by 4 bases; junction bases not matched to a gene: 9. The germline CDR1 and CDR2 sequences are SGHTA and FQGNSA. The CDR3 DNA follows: TGTGCCAGCAGCTTAAGGGCCAGCGGGAGATCCACCGGGGAGCTGTTTTTT. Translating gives CASSLRASGRSTGELFF.

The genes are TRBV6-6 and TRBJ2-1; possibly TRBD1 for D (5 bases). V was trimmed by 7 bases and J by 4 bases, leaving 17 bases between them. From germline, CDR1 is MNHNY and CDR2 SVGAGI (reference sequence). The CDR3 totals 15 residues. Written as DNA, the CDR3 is TGTGCCAGCAACATACAGGCTGGGTCTTACAATGAGCAGTTCTTC. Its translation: CASNIQAGSYNEQFF.

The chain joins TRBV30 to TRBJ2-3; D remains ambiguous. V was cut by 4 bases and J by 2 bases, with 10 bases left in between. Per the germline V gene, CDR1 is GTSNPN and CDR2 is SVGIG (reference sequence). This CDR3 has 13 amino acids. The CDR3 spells CAWKPKNTDTQYF. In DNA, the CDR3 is TGTGCCTGGAAGCCTAAGAACACAGATACGCAGTATTTT.

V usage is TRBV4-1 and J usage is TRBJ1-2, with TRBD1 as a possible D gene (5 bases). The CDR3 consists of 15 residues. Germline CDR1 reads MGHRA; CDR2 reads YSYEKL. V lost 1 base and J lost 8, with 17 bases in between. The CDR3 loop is CASSQGSRQGRGYTF. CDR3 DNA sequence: TGCGCCAGCAGCCAAGGAAGCAGGCAGGGACGAGGCTACACCTTC.

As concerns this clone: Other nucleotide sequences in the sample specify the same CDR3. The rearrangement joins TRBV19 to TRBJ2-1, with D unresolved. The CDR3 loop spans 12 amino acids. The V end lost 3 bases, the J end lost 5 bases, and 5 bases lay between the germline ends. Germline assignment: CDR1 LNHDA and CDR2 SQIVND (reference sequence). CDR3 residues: CASSILDNEQFF. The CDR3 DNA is TGTGCCAGTAGTATCTTAGACAATGAGCAGTTCTTC.

CDR3 sequence (DNA): TGTGCCAGTTCTCCTTATAGGACTAGCGGCGAGCAGTACTTC. This codes for CASSPYRTSGEQYF. This chain connects TRBV19 to TRBJ2-7; 10 bases map to TRBD2. The CDR3 length is 14 residues. Germline V gene lookup returns CDR1 LNHDA and CDR2 SQIVND (reference sequence). V lost 8 bases to trimming and J lost 6 bases; unmatched junction nucleotides: 10.

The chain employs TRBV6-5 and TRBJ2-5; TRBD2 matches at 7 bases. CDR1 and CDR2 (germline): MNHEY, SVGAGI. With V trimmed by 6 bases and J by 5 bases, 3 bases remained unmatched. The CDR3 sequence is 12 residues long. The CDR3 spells CASRGGLETQYF. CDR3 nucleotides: TGTGCCAGCAGGGGGGGGTTGGAGACCCAGTACTTC.

CDR3 loop: CASSFIFDRLNNYGYTF. CDR3 sequence (DNA): TGTGCCAGCAGCTTTATTTTCGACAGACTTAACAACTATGGCTACACCTTC. The chain is built from TRBV5-6 and TRBJ1-2; D perhaps matches TRBD1 (5 bases). The CDR3 sequence is 17 residues long. The V end was cut by 2 bases, the J end by 2 bases, with 19 bases between. CDR1 and CDR2 (germline): SGHDT, YYEEEE.

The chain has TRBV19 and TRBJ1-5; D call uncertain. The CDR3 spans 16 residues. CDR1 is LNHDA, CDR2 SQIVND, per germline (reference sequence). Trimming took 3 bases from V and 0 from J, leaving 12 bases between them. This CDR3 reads CASSISWTRSNQPQHF. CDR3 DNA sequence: TGTGCCAGTAGTATCTCTTGGACCCGTAGCAATCAGCCCCAGCATTTT. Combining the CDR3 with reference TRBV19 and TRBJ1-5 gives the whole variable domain DGGITQSPKYLFRKEGQNVTLSCEQNLNHDAMYWYRQDPGQGLRLIYYSQIVNDFQKGDIAEGYSVSREKKESFPLTVTSAQKNPTAFYLCASSISWTRSNQPQHFGDGTRLSIL.

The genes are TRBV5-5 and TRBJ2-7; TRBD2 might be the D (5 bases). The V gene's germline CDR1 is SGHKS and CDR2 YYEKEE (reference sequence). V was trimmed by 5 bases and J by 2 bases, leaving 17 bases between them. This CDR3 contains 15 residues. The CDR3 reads CASREDPGITYEQYF. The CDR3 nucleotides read TGTGCCAGCAGGGAGGATCCCGGGATTACCTACGAGCAGTACTTC.

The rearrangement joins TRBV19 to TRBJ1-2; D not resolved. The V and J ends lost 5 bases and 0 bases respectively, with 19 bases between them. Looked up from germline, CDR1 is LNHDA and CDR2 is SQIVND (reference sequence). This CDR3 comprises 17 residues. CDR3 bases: TGTGCCAGTAGTTCCCTGGGGAGGACTCATTCTAACTATGGCTACACCTTC. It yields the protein CASSSLGRTHSNYGYTF.

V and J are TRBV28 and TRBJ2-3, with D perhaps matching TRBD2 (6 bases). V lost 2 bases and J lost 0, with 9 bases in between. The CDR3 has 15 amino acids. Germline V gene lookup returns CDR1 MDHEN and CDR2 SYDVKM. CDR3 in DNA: TGTGCCAGCAGTTTAGAGCGGGCAAGCACAGATACGCAGTATTTT. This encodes CASSLERASTDTQYF.

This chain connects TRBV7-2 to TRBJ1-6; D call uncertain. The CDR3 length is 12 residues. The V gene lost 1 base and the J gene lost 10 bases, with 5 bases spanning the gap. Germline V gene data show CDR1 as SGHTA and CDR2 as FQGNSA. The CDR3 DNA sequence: TGTGCCAGCAGCTTAGACTGGTCACCCCTCCACTTT. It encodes CASSLDWSPLHF.

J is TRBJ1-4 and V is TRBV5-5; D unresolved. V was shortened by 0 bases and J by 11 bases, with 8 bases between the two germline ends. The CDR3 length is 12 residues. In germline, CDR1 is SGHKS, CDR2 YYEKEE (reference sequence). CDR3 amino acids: CASSLVAGKLFF. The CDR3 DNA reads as TGTGCCAGCAGCTTGGTCGCCGGGAAACTGTTTTTT.

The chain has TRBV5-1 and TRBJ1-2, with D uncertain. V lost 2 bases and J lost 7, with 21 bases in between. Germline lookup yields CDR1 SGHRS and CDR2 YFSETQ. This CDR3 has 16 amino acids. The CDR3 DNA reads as TGCGCCAGCAGCTTATGGCCGGGAGCCGTCGAGAGTGGCTACACCTTC. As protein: CASSLWPGAVESGYTF. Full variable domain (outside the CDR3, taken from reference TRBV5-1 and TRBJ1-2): KAGVTQTPRYLIKTRGQQVTLSCSPISGHRSVSWYQQTPGQGLQFLFEYFSETQRNKGNFPGRFSGRQFSNSRSEMNVSTLELGDSALYLCASSLWPGAVESGYTFGSGTRLTVV.

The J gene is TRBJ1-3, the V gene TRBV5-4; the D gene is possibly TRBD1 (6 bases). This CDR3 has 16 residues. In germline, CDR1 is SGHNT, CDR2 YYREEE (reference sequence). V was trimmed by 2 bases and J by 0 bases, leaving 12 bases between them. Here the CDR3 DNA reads TGTGCCAGCAGCTTTGAGAGGGGGGACTCTGGAAACACCATATATTTT. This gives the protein CASSFERGDSGNTIYF.

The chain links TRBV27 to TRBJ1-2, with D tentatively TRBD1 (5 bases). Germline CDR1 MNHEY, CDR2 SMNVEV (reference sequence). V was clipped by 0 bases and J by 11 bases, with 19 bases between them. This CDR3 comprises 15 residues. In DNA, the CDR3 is TGTGCCAGCAGTTTATCGAACGCTGGCAGGGAGGTTTACACCTTC. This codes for CASSLSNAGREVYTF.

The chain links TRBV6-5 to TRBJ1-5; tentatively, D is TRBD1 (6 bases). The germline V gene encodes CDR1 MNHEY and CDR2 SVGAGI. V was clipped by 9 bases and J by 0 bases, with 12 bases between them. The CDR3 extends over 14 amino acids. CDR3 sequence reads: CASGQIYSNQPQHF. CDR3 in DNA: TGTGCCAGTGGACAGATTTATAGCAATCAGCCCCAGCATTTT.

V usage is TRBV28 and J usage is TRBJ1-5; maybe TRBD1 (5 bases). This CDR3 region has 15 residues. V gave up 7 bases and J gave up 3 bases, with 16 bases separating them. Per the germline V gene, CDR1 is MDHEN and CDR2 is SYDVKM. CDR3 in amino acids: CASTPRRGINQPQHF. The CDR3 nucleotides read TGTGCCAGCACCCCCAGGAGGGGTATCAATCAGCCCCAGCATTTT.

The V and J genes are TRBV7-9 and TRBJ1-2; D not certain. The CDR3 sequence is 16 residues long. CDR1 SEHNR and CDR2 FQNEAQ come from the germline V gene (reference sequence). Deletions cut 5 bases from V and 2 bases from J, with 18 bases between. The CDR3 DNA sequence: TGTGCCAGCAGCCCCTTAAACACAGTGGTCAACTATGGCTACACCTTC. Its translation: CASSPLNTVVNYGYTF. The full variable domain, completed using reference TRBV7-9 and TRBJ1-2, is DTGVSQNPRHKITKRGQNVTFRCDPISEHNRLYWYRQTLGQGPEFLTYFQNEAQLEKSRLLSDRFSAERPKGSFSTLEIQRTEQGDSAMYLCASSPLNTVVNYGYTFGSGTRLTVV.

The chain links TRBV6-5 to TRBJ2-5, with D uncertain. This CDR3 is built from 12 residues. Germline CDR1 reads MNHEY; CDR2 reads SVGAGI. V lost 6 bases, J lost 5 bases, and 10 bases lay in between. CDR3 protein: CASSFNLETQYF. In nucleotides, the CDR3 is TGTGCCAGCAGCTTTAACTTGGAGACCCAGTACTTC.

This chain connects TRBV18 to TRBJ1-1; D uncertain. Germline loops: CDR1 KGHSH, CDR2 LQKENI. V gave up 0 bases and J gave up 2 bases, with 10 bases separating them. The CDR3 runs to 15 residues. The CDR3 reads CASSPPGSYNTEAFF. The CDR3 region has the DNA TGTGCCAGCTCACCACCGGGATCTTATAACACTGAAGCTTTCTTT. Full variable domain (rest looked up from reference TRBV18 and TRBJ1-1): NAGVMQNPRHLVRRRGQEARLRCSPMKGHSHVYWYRQLPEEGLKFMVYLQKENIIDESGMPKERFSAEFPKEGPSILRIQQVVRGDSAAYFCASSPPGSYNTEAFFGQGTRLTVV.

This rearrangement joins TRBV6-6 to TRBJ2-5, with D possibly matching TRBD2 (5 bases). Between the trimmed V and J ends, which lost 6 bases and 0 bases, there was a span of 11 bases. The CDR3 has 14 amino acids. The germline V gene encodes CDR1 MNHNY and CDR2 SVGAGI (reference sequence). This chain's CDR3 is CASRDYAYQETQYF. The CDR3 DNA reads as TGTGCCAGCAGAGACTATGCATACCAAGAGACCCAGTACTTC.

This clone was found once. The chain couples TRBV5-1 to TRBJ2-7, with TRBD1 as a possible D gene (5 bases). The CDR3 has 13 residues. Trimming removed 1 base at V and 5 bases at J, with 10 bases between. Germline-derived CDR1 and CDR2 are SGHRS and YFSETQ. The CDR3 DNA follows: TGCGCCAGCAGCTTGCCCAGGGTCAACGAGCAGTACTTC. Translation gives CASSLPRVNEQYF.

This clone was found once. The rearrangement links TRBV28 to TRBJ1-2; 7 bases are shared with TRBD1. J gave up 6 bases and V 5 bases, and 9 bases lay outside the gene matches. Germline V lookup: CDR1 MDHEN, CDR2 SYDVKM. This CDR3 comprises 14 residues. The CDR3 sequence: CASSEASGGHGYTF. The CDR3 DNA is TGTGCCAGCAGTGAGGCGTCAGGGGGTCATGGCTACACCTTC.

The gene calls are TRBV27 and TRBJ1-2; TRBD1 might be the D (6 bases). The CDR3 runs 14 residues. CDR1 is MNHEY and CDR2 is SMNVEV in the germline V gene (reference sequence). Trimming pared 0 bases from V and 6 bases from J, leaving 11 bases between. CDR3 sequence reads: CASSLSWGGHGYTF. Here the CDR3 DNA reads TGTGCCAGCAGTTTATCTTGGGGGGGCCATGGCTACACCTTC.

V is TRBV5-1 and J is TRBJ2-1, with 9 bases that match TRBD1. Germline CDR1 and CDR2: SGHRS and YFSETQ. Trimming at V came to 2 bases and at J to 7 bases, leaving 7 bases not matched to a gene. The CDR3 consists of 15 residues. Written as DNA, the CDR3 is TGCGCCAGCAGCTTCGAAACAGGGGGCCAGAATGAGCAGTTCTTC. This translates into CASSFETGGQNEQFF.

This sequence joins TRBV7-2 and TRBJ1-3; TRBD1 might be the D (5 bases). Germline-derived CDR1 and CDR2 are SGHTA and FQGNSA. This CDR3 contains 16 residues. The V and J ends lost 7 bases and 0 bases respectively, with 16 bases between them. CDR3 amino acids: CASIPGPISSGNTIYF. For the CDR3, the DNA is TGTGCCAGCATCCCGGGACCGATAAGCTCTGGAAACACCATATATTTT.

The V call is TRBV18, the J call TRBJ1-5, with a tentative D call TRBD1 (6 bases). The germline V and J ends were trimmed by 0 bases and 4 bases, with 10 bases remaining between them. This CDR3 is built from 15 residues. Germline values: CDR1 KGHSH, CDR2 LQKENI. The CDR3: CASSPPGAGNQPQHF. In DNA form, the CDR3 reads TGTGCCAGCTCACCACCGGGGGCAGGGAATCAGCCCCAGCATTTT.